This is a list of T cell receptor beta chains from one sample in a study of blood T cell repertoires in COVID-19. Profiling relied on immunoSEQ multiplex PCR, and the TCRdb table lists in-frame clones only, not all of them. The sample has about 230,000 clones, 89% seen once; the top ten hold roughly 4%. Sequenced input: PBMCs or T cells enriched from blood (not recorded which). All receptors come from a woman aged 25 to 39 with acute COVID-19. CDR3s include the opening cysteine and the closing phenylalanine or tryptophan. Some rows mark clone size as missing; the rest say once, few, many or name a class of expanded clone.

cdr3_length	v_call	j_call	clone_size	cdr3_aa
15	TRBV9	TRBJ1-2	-	CASSVASGGSGGYTF
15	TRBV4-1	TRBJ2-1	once	CASSSGPQGFDEQFF
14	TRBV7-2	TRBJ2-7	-	CASSLGINGYEQYF
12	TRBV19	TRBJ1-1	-	CASSTQGVEAFF
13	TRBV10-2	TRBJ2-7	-	CASSGHQLYEQYF
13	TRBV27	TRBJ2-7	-	CASRTTGAYEQYF
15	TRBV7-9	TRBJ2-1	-	CASSPGRQGNYEQFF
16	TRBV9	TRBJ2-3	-	CASSAEGREVTDTQYF
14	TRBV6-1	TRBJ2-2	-	CASSEAREAGELFF
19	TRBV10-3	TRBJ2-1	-	CAIRLGLAPKGDTFDEQFF
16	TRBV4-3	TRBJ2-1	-	CASSLRLAGGDDEQFF
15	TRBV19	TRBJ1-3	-	CASSNRRDSGNTIYF
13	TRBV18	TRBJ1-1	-	CASSPLTGTEAFF
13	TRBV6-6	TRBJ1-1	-	CASSFGRDTEAFF
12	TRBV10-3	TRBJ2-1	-	CAISELEGEQFF
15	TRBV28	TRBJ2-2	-	CASSQSGRNTGELFF
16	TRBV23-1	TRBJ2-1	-	CASSPGTGSSYNEQFF
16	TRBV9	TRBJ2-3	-	CASSALGGGSTDTQYF
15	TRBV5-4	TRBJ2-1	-	CASSATGGFYNEQFF
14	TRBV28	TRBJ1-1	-	CASLLFQGNTEAFF
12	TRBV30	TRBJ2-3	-	CAWTPTGDTQYF
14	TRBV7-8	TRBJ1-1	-	CASSFQAGNTEAFF
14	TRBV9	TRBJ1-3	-	CASSARTGKDTIYF
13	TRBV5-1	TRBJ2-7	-	CASRTGGSYEQYF
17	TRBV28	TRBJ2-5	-	CASRAGLAAPRGETQYF
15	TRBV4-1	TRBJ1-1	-	CASSQDFTGGIGAFF
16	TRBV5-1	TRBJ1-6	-	CASSLVSGSSNSPLHF
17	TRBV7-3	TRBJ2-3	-	CASSSYSGTGKPDTQYF
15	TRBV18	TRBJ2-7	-	CASSQTGGFSYEQYF
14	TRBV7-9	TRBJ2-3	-	CARDRGDGTDTQYF
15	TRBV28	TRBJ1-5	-	CASSLRGGGNQPQHF
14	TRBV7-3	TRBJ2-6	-	CASRVGGGANVLTF
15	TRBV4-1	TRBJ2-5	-	CASSWGDRKQETQYF
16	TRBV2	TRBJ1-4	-	CASSNVRTGPNEKLFF
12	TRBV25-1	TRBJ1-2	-	CASSEYRGGYTF
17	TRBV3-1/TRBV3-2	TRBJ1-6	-	CASSQARGQGKFSPLHF
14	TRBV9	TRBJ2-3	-	CASSPGGSTDTQYF
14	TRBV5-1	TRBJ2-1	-	CASSGGQGRNEQFF
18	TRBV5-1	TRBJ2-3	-	CASSLGSSAGGTTDTQYF
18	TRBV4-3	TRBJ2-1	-	CASSQKRFGTGGYNEQFF
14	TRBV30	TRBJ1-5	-	CAWTLTGLNQPQHF
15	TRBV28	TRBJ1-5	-	CASSFGQGTAQPQHF
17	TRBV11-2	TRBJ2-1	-	CASSSLLAGPSYNEQFF
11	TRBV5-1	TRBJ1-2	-	CASSWGQGSTF
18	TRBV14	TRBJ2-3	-	CASSRKPSRGGQIDTQYF
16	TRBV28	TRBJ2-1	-	CASSFRLAGPYNEQFF
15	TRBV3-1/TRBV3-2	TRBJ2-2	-	CASSRQGSNTGELFF
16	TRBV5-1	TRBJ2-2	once	CASSLLTGANTGELFF
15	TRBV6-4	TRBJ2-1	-	CASSVAGGSYNEQFF
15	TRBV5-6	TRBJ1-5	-	CASSLWAASNQPQHF